Detailed here is one T cell receptor (beta chain). As yet, its antigen is unknown. The CDR3 is made up of 16 amino acids. Germline V gives CDR1 MNHEY, CDR2 SVGAGI. With 2 bases clipped from V and 3 bases from J, the junction kept 4 bases outside the gene matches. From the reads, TCRdb called clonotypes with MiXCR, one entry per CDR3 protein. Seen here are about 900,000 distinct CDR3 sequences, around 30% observed once, and the top ten hold over 12%. The sample comes from a study of T cell repertoires in cytomegalovirus infection. Study at large: Recently identified HLA-C-restricted CMV epitopes and well-studied HLA-B-restricted CMV epitopes were used by the study. It was the public TCR beta signatures that indicated both CMV infection and matching HLA type. Study-level points and caveats: Summed frequency of public TCR beta families distinguished CMV carriers with the relevant HLA. Predominance within the ex vivo response was attributable to HLA-C-restricted CMV-specific TCR beta clonotypes.

This sequence originates from a human donor in good health (CMV status not recorded). Some clones in this sample may be carry-over from other donors' samples. Here the sequenced sample was cultured CD8+ T cells from PBMCs, taken from culture after CMV antigen stimulation. This rearrangement joins TRBV6-5 to TRBJ1-2, with TRBD1 matching 12 bases. The CDR3 is CASSYPGQGAYYGYTF. CDR3 sequence (DNA): TGTGCCAGCAGTTACCCGGGACAGGGGGCCTACTATGGCTACACCTTC.